This T cell receptor (beta chain) was captured in a study of blood T cell repertoires in COVID-19. Study-wide background: Sources were T cells, B-cell-depleted T cells, or PBMCs; the material itself was cDNA or gDNA.

Authors' methods: The assay estimated nucleated cells by amplifying reference gene primers. The method was immunoSEQ multiplex PCR; TCRdb's version includes in-frame clones alone and lacks a portion of them. For V, J and clone size, that table is used; D and trimming come from the DNA. The sample includes about 390,000 clones, around nine tenths seen only once; the top ten take roughly 10%. The CDR3 runs to 15 residues. CDR1 is MNHEY, CDR2 SVGAGI, per germline. This clone was counted a single time. Relative to the germline gene, one junction end is altered; a read error may explain this. The source material was PBMCs or T cells enriched from blood (not recorded which). The clonotype originates from a woman aged 45-65 years who had recovered from COVID-19. The chain is built from TRBV6-5 and TRBJ1-1; D is ambiguous. In nucleotides, the CDR3 is TGTGCCAGCCGTTATGGAGTGGCTGGGAACACTGAAGCTTTCTTT. As protein: CASRYGVAGNTEAFF.